This T cell receptor beta chain stems from a study of OX40 agonist ivuxolimab in advanced cancers. The CDR3 contains 11 residues. Germline loops: CDR1 SQVTM, CDR2 ANQGSEA. Between the trimmed V and J ends, which lost 4 bases and 6 bases, there was a span of 9 bases. Measured with immunoSEQ multiplex PCR; TCRdb has only the in-frame clones, and not every one. Of 70,000 or so clones listed, 80% to 90% are singletons. The chain joins TRBV29-1 to TRBJ1-2; D is possibly TRBD1 (5 bases). The sequence came from an adult with an advanced solid tumor such as melanoma, head and neck, liver or kidney cancer. Sequencing used CD4+ or CD8+ T cells sorted from blood, obtained in a trial of the OX40 agonist ivuxolimab. The chain's CDR3 is CSVGGADGYTF. CDR3 coding DNA: TGCAGCGTTGGAGGGGCAGATGGCTACACCTTC.